The 19 T cell receptor beta chains below all came from one sample that was sequenced in a study of shared T cell receptors in the human thymus. TCRdb's copy holds only in-frame clones and misses some; the assay was immunoSEQ multiplex PCR. The repertoire includes 600,000 to 900,000 clones, 75% to 90% of them detected once, and more than 0.008% sits in the top ten. These data were also reused for a study on human thymus T cells.

The sample taken for sequencing was thymocytes. The receptors come from a girl in the first two years of life with a congenital heart defect.

This chain joins TRBV5-1 and TRBJ1-2, with D possibly being TRBD1 (5 bases). V dropped 0 bases and J dropped 2 bases, with 14 bases sitting between them. The germline V gene has CDR1 SGHRS and CDR2 YFSETQ. CDR3 length equals 16 residues. The CDR3 loop reads CASSLVAVGGNYGYTF. The DNA for the CDR3 is TGCGCCAGCAGCTTGGTAGCCGTGGGGGGGAACTATGGCTACACCTTC.

The gene calls are TRBV19 and TRBJ2-3; D unclear. Trimming took off 6 bases at V and 1 base at J, with 17 bases between the two ends. The CDR3 is 16 amino acids. In germline, CDR1 is LNHDA, CDR2 SQIVND (reference sequence). This CDR3 reads CASSVGVMSGTDTQYF. The CDR3 DNA reads as TGTGCCAGTAGCGTCGGAGTGATGAGTGGCACAGATACGCAGTATTTT.

This sequence joins TRBV6-6 and TRBJ2-7; a possible D gene is TRBD1 (5 bases). CDR3 length equals 14 residues. Per germline, CDR1 MNHNY and CDR2 SVGAGI (reference sequence). Trimming shortened V by 0 bases and J by 5 bases, and 11 bases separated the two germline ends. The CDR3 DNA is TGTGCCAGCAGTTACTCGAAGGGGCACGACGAGCAGTACTTC. It encodes CASSYSKGHDEQYF.

The chain has TRBV30 and TRBJ1-2; unclear D gene. Germline V gene lookup returns CDR1 GTSNPN and CDR2 SVGIG (reference sequence). The CDR3 length is 12 residues. Trimming removed 3 bases from V and 7 bases from J, with 12 bases in between. In DNA form, the CDR3 reads TGTGCCTGGAGAACTTGTGGGAGTGGCTACACCTTC. As protein: CAWRTCGSGYTF.

This sequence joins TRBV29-1 and TRBJ1-2; 8 nucleotides align to TRBD1. This CDR3 comprises 12 residues. V was clipped by 7 bases and J by 8 bases; unmatched bases: 9. Germline assignment: CDR1 SQVTM and CDR2 ANQGSEA. CDR3 sequence reads: CSAPQGAEGYTF. DNA of the CDR3: TGCAGCGCTCCCCAGGGGGCGGAAGGCTACACCTTC.

The gene calls are TRBV11-2 and TRBJ1-1; 7 positions match TRBD1. CDR3 length equals 15 residues. Trimming cost V 2 bases and J 2 bases; bases outside gene matches: 5. CDR1 is SGHAT and CDR2 is FQNNGV in the germline V gene. This CDR3 reads CASSLLDRVNTEAFF. Written as DNA, the CDR3 is TGTGCCAGCAGCTTACTAGACAGGGTCAACACTGAAGCTTTCTTT.

The chain uses TRBV5-1 and TRBJ1-2; TRBD1 matches at 9 bases. This CDR3 has 18 residues. V dropped 4 bases and J dropped 7; count of bases not matched to a gene: 20. The V gene's germline CDR1 is SGHRS and CDR2 YFSETQ. The CDR3 region has the DNA TGCGCCAGCAGCGGACGGACCGGGACAGGGAACCTATCGGGTGGCTACACCTTC. This gives the protein CASSGRTGTGNLSGGYTF.

The rearrangement joins TRBV5-4 to TRBJ2-7; the D gene is possibly TRBD2 (5 bases). The CDR3 runs to 17 residues. Germline loops: CDR1 SGHNT, CDR2 YYREEE (reference sequence). Trimming took off 0 bases at V and 7 bases at J, with 23 bases between the two ends. The CDR3 here is CASSLEGPPSTPGEQYF. The DNA of the CDR3 is TGTGCCAGCAGCTTGGAAGGTCCCCCCTCGACTCCGGGGGAGCAGTACTTC.

The rearrangement uses TRBV30 and TRBJ1-4; 8 bases are a match to TRBD1. The length of the CDR3 is 17 residues. Germline values: CDR1 GTSNPN, CDR2 SVGIG (reference sequence). The J segment lost 2 bases and the V segment lost 5 bases, leaving 13 bases of the junction unmatched. DNA of the CDR3: TGTGCCTGGGCTAGACAGGGGCTACCCGGGACTAATGAAAAACTGTTTTTT. Translating it yields CAWARQGLPGTNEKLFF.

The CDR3, as DNA: TGCGCCAGCAGCCAAGGGACAGGGCCGGGAATCGGTCCCGGGGAGCTGTTTTTT. Protein sequence: CASSQGTGPGIGPGELFF. V is TRBV4-1 and J is TRBJ2-2, with 8 positions matching TRBD1. The germline CDR1 and CDR2 sequences are MGHRA and YSYEKL. With V trimmed by 1 base and J by 6 bases, 13 bases remained unmatched. The length of the CDR3 is 18 residues.

The V and J genes are TRBV5-1 and TRBJ2-7, with 12 positions matching TRBD1. This CDR3 is built from 16 residues. Germline CDR1 reads SGHRS; CDR2 reads YFSETQ. With V trimmed by 0 bases and J by 4 bases, 5 bases remained unmatched. The CDR3 bases are TGCGCCAGCAGCTTGGAGGGACAGGGGGCTAGGTACGAGCAGTACTTC. It translates to CASSLEGQGARYEQYF.

V is TRBV2 and J is TRBJ1-5; D unresolved. CDR1 and CDR2 (germline): SNHLY, FYNNEI. This CDR3 spans 13 amino acids. V was trimmed by 9 bases and J by 6 bases, leaving 15 bases between them. The CDR3, as DNA: TGTGCCAGTATCCAGTTGGAGGGTCAGCCCCAGCATTTT. Amino acid sequence: CASIQLEGQPQHF.

This chain uses TRBV12-5 with TRBJ2-5; D is undetermined. The germline V and J ends were trimmed by 6 bases and 3 bases, with 8 bases remaining between them. This CDR3 comprises 12 residues. CDR1 is LGHNT, CDR2 FRNRAP, per germline. The CDR3 region has the DNA TGTGCTAGTGGCAGCGATAAAGAGACCCAGTACTTC. It yields the protein CASGSDKETQYF.

This sequence joins TRBV6-5 and TRBJ2-7, with D perhaps matching TRBD2 (6 bases). The germline V gene has CDR1 MNHEY and CDR2 SVGAGI. V lost 7 bases and J 3 bases, leaving 13 bases between the germline ends. CDR3 length equals 13 residues. The CDR3 region is CASTGTRGYEQYF. In nucleotides, the CDR3 is TGTGCCAGCACCGGGACTCGAGGCTACGAGCAGTACTTC.

This CDR3 is CASSSSLTGGEAEAFF. In DNA form, the CDR3 reads TGTGCCAGCAGTTCAAGCTTGACAGGGGGCGAGGCTGAAGCTTTCTTT. The J gene is TRBJ1-1, the V gene TRBV27, with 10 bases that match TRBD1. Germline values: CDR1 MNHEY, CDR2 SMNVEV (reference sequence). CDR3 length equals 16 residues. The V gene end was trimmed by 4 bases and the J gene end by 6 bases; junction bases not matched to a gene: 11.

The V and J genes are TRBV5-8 and TRBJ1-2; a possible D gene is TRBD1 (5 bases). V gave up 0 bases and J gave up 8 bases, with 11 bases separating them. Germline V lookup: CDR1 SGHTS, CDR2 YDEGEE. The CDR3 covers 13 residues. CDR3 nucleotides: TGTGCCAGCAGCTTGGAGGGGATCAGCGGCTACACCTTC. As protein: CASSLEGISGYTF.

This clone was picked up one time. The rearrangement uses TRBV6-5 and TRBJ1-1; 8 bases match TRBD1. J lost 11 bases, V lost 1 base, and 15 bases had no gene match. This CDR3 contains 16 residues. Germline lookup yields CDR1 MNHEY and CDR2 SVGAGI. The CDR3 sequence is CASSYFQGAQRRNAFF. The CDR3 DNA sequence: TGTGCCAGCAGTTACTTTCAGGGGGCACAGAGAAGAAACGCTTTCTTT.

CDR3: CASSPRRQGLDGYTF. For the CDR3, the DNA is TGTGCCAGCAGCCCCCGACGACAGGGTCTAGATGGCTACACCTTC. The chain couples TRBV7-2 to TRBJ1-2, with 7 nucleotides matching TRBD1. The germline V gene encodes CDR1 SGHTA and CDR2 FQGNSA. V lost 5 bases and J lost 6; bases outside the gene matches: 12. CDR3 length: 15 residues.

This sequence joins TRBV7-2 and TRBJ2-2, with TRBD1 identical over 9 bases. The V segment lost 2 bases and the J segment 5 bases; nucleotides outside the gene matches: 6. The CDR3 is made up of 16 amino acids. Germline V gene data show CDR1 as SGHTA and CDR2 as FQGNSA. Here the CDR3 DNA reads TGTGCCAGCAGCTTAACCGGGACAGGGTTGACCGGGGAGCTGTTTTTT. Its translation: CASSLTGTGLTGELFF.